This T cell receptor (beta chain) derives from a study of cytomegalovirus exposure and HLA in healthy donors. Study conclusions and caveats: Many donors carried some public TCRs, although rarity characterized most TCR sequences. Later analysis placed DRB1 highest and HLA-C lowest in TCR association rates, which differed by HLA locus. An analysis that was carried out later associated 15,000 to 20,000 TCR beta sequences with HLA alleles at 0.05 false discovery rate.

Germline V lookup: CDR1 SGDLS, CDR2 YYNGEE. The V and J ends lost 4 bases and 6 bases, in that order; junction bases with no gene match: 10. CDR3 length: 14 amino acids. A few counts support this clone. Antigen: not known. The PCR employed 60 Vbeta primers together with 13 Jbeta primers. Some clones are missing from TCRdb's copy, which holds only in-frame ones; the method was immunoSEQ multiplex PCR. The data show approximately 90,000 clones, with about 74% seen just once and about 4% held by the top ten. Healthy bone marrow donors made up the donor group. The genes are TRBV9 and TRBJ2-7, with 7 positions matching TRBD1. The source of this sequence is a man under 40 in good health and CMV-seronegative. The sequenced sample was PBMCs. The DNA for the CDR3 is TGTGCCAGCAGCCCTTGGGACAGTGGATTCGAGCAGTACTTC. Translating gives CASSPWDSGFEQYF.